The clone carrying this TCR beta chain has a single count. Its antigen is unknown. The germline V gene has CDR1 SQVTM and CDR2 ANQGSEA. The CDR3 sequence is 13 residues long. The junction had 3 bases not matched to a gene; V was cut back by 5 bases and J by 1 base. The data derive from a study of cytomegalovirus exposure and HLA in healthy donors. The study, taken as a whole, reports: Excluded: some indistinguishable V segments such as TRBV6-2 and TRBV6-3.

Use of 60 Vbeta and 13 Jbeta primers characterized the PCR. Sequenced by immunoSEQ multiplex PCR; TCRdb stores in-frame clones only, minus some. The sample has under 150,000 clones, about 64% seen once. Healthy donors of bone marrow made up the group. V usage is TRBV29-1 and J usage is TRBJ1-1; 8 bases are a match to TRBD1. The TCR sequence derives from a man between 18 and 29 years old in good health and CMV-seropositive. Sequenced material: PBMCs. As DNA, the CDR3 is TGCAGCGTTTCCGACAGGGGGAACACTGAAGCTTTCTTT. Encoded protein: CSVSDRGNTEAFF.